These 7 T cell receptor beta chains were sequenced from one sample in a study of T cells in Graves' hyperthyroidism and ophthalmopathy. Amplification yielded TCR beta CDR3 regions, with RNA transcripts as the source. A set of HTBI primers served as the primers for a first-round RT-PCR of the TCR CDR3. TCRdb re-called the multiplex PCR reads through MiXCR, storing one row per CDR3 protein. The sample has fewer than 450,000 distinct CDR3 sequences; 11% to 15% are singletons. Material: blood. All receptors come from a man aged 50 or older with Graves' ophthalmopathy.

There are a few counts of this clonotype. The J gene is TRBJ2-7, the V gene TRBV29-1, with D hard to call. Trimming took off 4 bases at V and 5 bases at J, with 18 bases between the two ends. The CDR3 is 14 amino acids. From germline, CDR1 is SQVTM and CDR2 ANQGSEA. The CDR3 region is CSVAETRNDDEQYF. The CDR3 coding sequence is TGCAGCGTTGCTGAAACAAGGAACGACGACGAGCAGTACTTC.

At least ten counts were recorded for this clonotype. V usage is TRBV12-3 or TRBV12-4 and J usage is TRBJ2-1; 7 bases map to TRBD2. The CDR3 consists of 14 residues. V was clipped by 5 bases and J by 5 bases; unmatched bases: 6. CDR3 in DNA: TGTGCCAGCAGTCTGACTAGCCCGAACAATGAGCAGTTCTTC. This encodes CASSLTSPNNEQFF.

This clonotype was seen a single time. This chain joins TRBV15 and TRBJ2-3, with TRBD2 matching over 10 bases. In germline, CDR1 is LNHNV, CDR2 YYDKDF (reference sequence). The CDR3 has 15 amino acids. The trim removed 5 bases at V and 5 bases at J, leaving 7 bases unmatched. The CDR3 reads CATSPWSGRVDTQYF. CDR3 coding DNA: TGTGCCACCAGCCCTTGGAGCGGGAGGGTAGATACGCAGTATTTT.

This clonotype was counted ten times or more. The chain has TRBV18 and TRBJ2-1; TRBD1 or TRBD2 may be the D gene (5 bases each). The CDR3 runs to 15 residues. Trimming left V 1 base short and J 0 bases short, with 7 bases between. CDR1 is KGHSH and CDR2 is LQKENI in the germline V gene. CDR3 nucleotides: TGTGCCAGCTCACCACAGGGGAGCTCCTACAATGAGCAGTTCTTC. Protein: CASSPQGSSYNEQFF.

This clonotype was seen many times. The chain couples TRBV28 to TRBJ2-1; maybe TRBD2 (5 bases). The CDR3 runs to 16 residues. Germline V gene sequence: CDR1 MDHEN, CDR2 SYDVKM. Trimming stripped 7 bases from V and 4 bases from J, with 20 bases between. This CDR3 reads CASTLLGERPYNEQFF. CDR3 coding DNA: TGTGCCAGCACACTACTGGGAGAGCGACCATACAATGAGCAGTTCTTC.

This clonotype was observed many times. DNA for the CDR3: TGTGCCAGCAGTAAGGCAGGAGCTCAAGAGACCCAGTACTTC. It encodes CASSKAGAQETQYF. This sequence joins TRBV28 and TRBJ2-5, with unresolved D. Trimming took off 5 bases at V and 2 bases at J, with 12 bases between the two ends. Germline loops: CDR1 MDHEN, CDR2 SYDVKM. The CDR3 contains 14 residues.

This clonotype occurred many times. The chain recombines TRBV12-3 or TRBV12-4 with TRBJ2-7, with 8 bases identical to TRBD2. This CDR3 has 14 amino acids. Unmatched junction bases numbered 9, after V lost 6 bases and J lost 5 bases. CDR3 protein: CASSSGTRGNEQYF. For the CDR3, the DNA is TGTGCCAGCAGCTCCGGGACTAGAGGGAACGAGCAGTACTTC.